The entry below describes one TCR beta chain. Its cognate antigen is unknown. Germline assignment: CDR1 LNHDA and CDR2 SQIVND (reference sequence). The CDR3 covers 17 residues. The trim removed 5 bases at V and 5 bases at J, leaving 14 bases unmatched. This sample is part of a study of radiotherapy plus CTLA-4 blockade in lung cancer. Background on the study: Objective responses were documented in around 19% of patients, with disease control in about 28%.

Sequencing used immunoSEQ multiplex PCR; TCRdb keeps in-frame clones, though not all of them. Altogether some 78,000 clones are present, approximately 86% being singletons, with the ten largest covering 2% to 2.5%. CTLA-4 blockade with ipilimumab, together with focal radiation, was given to patients with chemo-refractory metastatic non-small-cell lung cancer. Study findings and constraints: Once radiotherapy plus ipilimumab had been given, TCR clones derived from tumor expanded in blood.

The chain links TRBV19 to TRBJ1-4; TRBD1 matches at 7 bases. Material: peripheral blood, obtained from a patient treated with radiotherapy plus ipilimumab. The sequence derives from a human donor with non-small cell lung cancer who had a partial response to radiotherapy plus ipilimumab. CDR3 sequence: CASSAIDGQAVNEKLFF. CDR3 DNA sequence: TGTGCCAGTAGTGCTATCGATGGACAGGCGGTGAATGAAAAACTGTTTTTT.